These 3 T cell receptor beta chains came from one sample sequenced in a study of blood T cell repertoires in COVID-19. This table comes from immunoSEQ multiplex PCR, and its TCRdb copy is limited to in-frame clones, with some not included. The data contain 330,000 or so clones, 92% of them singletons. The sequenced sample was PBMCs or T cells enriched from blood (not recorded which). The receptor source for this set is a woman aged 30 to 39 who had recovered from COVID-19.

The V gene is TRBV5-6, the J gene TRBJ1-1; D not resolved. CDR3 size: 14 residues. Germline values: CDR1 SGHDT, CDR2 YYEEEE. V was shortened by 5 bases and J by 1 base, with 12 bases between the two germline ends. CDR3 in DNA: TGTGCCAGCAGGTTCGGCAGGCCGAACACTGAAGCTTTCTTT. Residues: CASRFGRPNTEAFF.

This clone was counted a single time. CDR3 protein: CASSLAGQGWTEAFF. CDR3 in DNA: TGTGCCAGCAGCTTAGCCGGACAGGGGTGGACTGAAGCTTTCTTT. The V call is TRBV13, the J call TRBJ1-1, with 9 bases identical to TRBD1. The CDR3 spans 15 residues. Germline trimming cut 1 base from V and 5 bases from J; bases unmatched to any gene: 5. The germline V gene encodes CDR1 PRHDT and CDR2 FYEKMQ (reference sequence).

This chain joins TRBV14 and TRBJ2-1; TRBD2 aligns across 10 bases. The CDR3 has 14 amino acids. From germline, CDR1 is SGHDN and CDR2 FVKESK. Unmatched junction bases numbered 6, after V lost 4 bases and J lost 9 bases. The CDR3 here is CASSRISGGPEQFF. CDR3 DNA sequence: TGTGCCAGCAGCCGAATTAGCGGGGGGCCTGAGCAGTTCTTC.